This TCR beta chain was sequenced in a study of blood T cell repertoires in COVID-19 (dated by TCRdb to the early 2020s). Concerning the study at large: Samples covering the acute and convalescent phases of COVID-19 were provided by collaborators in the United States, Italy and Spain. The repertoires were released in a freely available public database meant as a resource for research on the immune response to SARS-CoV-2. HLA class I and class II types, where available, came from metadata supplied by the sample provider rather than from assay-based typing. The material from the prospective study consisted of cDNA or gDNA derived from T cells, B-cell-depleted T cells, or PBMCs. Deeply sampled blood TCRbeta repertoires from subjects exposed to, actively infected with, or recovered from COVID-19 were included in the dataset. Samples were obtained from the ongoing ImmuneRACE study (first 160 participants) and from some 1,200 subjects provided by 6 global collaborators. Nearly every sample came with metadata listing a de-identified subject ID, COVID-19 status, age in years and sex.

A word on this clone: The specificity of this receptor is unknown. No qualities accompany the bases; no much larger clone lies one base away.

V lost 5 bases and J lost 0 bases, and the count of bases not matched to a germline gene is 6. From cysteine to phenylalanine, the CDR3 is 16 amino acids long. The entry retains the CDR3 DNA only, 48 bases that are in frame from base 1. As encoded in the germline V gene (reference sequence), CDR1 is PRHDT while CDR2 is FYEKMQ. Results and caveats for the whole study, not just this receptor: The quantity of clinical and demographic metadata differed by source and by participant and was supplied without curation.

TCRbeta CDR3 regions were amplified from genomic DNA using the immunoSEQ Assay, a bias-controlled multiplex PCR. In the paper's pipeline: The number of nucleated cells in each sample was estimated by amplification of reference gene primers within the assay. Sequence reads were collapsed and filtered to measure the absolute abundance of every unique TCRbeta CDR3 rearrangement. Productive Simpson clonality was computed per sample as the square root of Simpson's diversity index over productive rearrangements. The immuneACCESS repertoire file appears here via TCRdb, limited to in-frame rearrangements. These files lack a portion of the clones; in checked studies, under half of the deficit traces to unresolved V genes, and the cause of the others is not known. V and J calls and clone size are copied from that table; D and trimming were computed from the DNA. The table for this sample lists fewer than 200,000 clones; more than 80% of them were counted only once. The biggest ten clones account for roughly 11% of the sample.

One collaborating source in Seattle enrolled patients while the patients were actively infected and followed the patients over time throughout the course of disease. Each collaborating institution followed its own protocols to collect whole blood in K2EDTA tubes. Collaborator samples were shipped for TCRbeta analysis as frozen whole blood, isolated PBMCs, or DNA extracted from either sample type. The rearrangement combines TRBV13 with TRBJ1-1, with 10 bases in between that match TRBD1. The TCR originated in a woman in her 40s with COVID-19, enrolled during active disease. What was sequenced was peripheral blood. CDR3 sequence: CASSAPDRGLNTEAFF. DNA sequence: TGTGCCAGCAGCGCCCCGGACAGGGGGTTGAACACTGAAGCTTTCTTT. The full variable domain, completed from the reference TRBV13 and TRBJ1-1 proteins outside the CDR3, reads AAGVIQSPRHLIKEKRETATLKCYPIPRHDTVYWYQQGPGQDPQFLISFYEKMQSDKGSIPDRFSAQQFSDYHSELNMSSLELGDSALYFCASSAPDRGLNTEAFFGQGTRLTVV.